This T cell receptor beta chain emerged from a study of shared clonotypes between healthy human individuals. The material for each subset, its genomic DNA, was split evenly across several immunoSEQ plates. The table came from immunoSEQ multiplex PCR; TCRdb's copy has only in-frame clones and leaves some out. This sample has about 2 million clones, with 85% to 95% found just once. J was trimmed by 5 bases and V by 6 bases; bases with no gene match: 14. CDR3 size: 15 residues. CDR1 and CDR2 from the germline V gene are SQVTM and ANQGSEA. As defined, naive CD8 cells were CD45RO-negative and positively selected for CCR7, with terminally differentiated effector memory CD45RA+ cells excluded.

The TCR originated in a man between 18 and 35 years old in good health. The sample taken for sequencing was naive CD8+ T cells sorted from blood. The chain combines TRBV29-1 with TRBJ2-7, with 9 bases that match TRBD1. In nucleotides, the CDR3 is TGCAGCGTGGTGATCCCGGGACAGGGACCCCACGAGCAGTACTTC. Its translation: CSVVIPGQGPHEQYF.